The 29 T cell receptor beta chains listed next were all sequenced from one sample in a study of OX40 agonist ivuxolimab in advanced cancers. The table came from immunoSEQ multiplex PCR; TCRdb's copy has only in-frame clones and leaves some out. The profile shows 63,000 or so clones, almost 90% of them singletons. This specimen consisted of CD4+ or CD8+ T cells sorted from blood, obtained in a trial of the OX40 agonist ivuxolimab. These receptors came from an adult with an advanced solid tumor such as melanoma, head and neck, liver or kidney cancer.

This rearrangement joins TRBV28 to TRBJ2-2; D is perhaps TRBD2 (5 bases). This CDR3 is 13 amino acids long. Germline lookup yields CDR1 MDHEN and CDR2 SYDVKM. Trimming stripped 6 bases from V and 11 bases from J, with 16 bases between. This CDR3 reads CASRMGGSVELFF. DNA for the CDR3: TGTGCCAGCAGGATGGGCGGGTCCGTAGAGCTGTTTTTT.

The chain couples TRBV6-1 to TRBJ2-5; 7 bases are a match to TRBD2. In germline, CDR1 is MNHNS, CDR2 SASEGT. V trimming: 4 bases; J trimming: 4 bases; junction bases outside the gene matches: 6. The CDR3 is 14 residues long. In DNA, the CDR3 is TGTGCCAGCAGTGGGGGGGGAGGAGGAGAGACCCAGTACTTC. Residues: CASSGGGGGETQYF.

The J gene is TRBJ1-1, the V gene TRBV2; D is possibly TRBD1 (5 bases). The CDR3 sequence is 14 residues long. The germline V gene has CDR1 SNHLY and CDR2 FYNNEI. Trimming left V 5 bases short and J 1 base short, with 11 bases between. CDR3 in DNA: TGTGCCAGCAGTTCCCCGGACAAGAACACTGAAGCTTTCTTT. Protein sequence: CASSSPDKNTEAFF.

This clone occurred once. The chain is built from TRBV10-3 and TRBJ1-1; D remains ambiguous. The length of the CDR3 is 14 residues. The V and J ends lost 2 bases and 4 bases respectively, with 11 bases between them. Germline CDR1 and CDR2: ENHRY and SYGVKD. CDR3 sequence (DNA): TGTGCCATCAGTGAGGAACCGGGATCCACTGAAGCTTTCTTT. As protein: CAISEEPGSTEAFF.

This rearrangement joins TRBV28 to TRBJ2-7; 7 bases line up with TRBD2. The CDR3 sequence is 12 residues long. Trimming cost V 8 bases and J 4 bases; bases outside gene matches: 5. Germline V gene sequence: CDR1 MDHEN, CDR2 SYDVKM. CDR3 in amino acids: CASQREGYEQYF. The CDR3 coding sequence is TGTGCCAGCCAAAGGGAGGGGTACGAGCAGTACTTC.

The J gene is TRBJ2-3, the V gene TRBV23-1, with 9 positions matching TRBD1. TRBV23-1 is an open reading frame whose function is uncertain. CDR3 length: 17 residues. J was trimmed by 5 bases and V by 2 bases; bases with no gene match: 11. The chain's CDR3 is CASSQPTGTGLGDTQYF. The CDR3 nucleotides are TGCGCCAGCAGTCAACCGACGGGGACAGGGTTGGGAGATACGCAGTATTTT.

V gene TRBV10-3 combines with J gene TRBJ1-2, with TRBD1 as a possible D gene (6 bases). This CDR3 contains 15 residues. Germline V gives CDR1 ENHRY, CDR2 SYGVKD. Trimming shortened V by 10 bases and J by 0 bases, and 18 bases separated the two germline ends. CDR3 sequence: CATEDRATTNYGYTF. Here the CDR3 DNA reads TGTGCCACCGAGGACAGAGCAACAACTAACTATGGCTACACCTTC.

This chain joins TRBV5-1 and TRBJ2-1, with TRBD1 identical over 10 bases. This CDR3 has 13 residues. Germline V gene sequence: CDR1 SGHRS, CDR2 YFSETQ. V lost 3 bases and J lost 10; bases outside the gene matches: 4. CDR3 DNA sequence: TGCGCCAGCAGCTCGGGGACAGGGGACGAGCAGTTCTTC. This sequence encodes CASSSGTGDEQFF.

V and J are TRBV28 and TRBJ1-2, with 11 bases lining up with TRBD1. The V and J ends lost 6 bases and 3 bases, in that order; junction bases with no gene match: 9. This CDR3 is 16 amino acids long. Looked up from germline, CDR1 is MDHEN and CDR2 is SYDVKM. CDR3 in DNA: TGTGCCAGCAGCCCGCTCCCGGGACAGGGGGACTATGGCTACACCTTC. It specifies CASSPLPGQGDYGYTF.

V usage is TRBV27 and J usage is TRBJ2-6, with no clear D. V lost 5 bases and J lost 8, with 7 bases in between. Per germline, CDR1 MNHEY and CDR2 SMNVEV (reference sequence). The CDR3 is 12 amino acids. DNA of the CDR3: TGTGCCAGCAGTGCCGGTCCCAACGTCCTGACTTTC. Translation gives CASSAGPNVLTF.

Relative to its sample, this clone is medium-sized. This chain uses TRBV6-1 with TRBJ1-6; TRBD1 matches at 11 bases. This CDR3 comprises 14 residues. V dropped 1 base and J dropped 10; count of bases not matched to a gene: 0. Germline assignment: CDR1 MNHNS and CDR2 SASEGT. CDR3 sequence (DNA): TGTGCCAGCAGTGAAGGGACAGGGGGCTCACCCCTCCACTTT. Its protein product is CASSEGTGGSPLHF.

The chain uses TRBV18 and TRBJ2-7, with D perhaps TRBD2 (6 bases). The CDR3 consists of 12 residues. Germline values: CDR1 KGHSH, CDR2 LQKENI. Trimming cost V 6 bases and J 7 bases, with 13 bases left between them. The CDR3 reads CASSNRGGEQYF. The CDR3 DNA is TGTGCCAGCTCCAACCGGGGAGGAGAGCAGTACTTC.

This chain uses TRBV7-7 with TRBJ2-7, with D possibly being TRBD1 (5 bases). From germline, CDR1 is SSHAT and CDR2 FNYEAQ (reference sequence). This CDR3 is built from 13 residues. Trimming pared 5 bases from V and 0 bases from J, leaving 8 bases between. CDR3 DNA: TGTGCCAGCAGCGCGGACAACTCCTACGAGCAGTACTTC. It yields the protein CASSADNSYEQYF.

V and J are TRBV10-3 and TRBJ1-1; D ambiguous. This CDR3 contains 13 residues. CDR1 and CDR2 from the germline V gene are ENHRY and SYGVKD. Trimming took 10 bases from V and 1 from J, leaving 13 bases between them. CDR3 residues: CATLAAANTEAFF. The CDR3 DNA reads TGTGCCACCCTAGCGGCGGCGAACACTGAAGCTTTCTTT.

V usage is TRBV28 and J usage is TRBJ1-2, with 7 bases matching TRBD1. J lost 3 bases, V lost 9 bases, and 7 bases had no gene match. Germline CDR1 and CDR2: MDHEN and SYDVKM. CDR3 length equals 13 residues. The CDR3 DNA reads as TGTGCCAGTATAGGGGGCGGGGACTATGGCTACACCTTC. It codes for CASIGGGDYGYTF.

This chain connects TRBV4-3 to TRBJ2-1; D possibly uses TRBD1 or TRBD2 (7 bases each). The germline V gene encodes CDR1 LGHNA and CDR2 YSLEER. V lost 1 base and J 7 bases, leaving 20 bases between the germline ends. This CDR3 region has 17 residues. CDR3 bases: TGCGCCAGCAGCCAAGGACCCCGGGGAGGGGGCTATAATGAGCAGTTCTTC. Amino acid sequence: CASSQGPRGGGYNEQFF.

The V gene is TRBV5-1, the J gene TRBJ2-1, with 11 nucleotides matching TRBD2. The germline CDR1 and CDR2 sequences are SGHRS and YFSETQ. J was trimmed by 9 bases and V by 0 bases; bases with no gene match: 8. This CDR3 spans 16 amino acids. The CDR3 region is CASSLELAGGWGEQFF. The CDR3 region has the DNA TGCGCCAGCAGCTTGGAGCTAGCGGGAGGATGGGGTGAGCAGTTCTTC.

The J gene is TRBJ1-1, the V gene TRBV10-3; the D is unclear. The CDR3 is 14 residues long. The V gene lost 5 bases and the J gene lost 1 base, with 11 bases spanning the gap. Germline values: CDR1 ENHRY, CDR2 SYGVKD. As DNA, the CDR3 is TGTGCCATCAGTCCATCGGGGTCGAACACTGAAGCTTTCTTT. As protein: CAISPSGSNTEAFF.

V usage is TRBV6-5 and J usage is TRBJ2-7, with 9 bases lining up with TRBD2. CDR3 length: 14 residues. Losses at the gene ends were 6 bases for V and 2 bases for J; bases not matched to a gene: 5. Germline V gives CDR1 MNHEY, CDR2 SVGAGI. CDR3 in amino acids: CASSSGTSTYEQYF. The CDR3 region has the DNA TGTGCCAGCAGCTCCGGGACTAGCACCTACGAGCAGTACTTC.

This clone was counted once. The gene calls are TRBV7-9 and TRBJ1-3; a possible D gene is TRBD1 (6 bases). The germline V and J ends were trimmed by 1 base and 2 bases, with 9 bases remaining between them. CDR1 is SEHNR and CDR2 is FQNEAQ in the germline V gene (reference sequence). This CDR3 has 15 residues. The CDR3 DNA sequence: TGTGCCAGCAGCTTAGTATCAGGGGCTGGAAACACCATATATTTT. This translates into CASSLVSGAGNTIYF.

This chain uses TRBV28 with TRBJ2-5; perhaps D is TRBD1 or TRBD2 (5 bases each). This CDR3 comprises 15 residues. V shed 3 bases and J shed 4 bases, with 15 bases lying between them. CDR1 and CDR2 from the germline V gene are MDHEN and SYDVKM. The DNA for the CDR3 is TGTGCCAGCAGTTTTAGGGACGGTCGTGGAGAGACCCAGTACTTC. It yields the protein CASSFRDGRGETQYF.

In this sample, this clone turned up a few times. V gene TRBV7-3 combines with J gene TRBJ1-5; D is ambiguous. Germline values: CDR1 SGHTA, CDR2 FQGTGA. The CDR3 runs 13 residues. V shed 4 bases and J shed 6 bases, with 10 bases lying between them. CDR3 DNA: TGTGCCAGCAGCTCCGGCCCATTTCAGCCCCAGCATTTT. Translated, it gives CASSSGPFQPQHF.

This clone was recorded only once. This CDR3 reads CASSWGGSMNTEAFF. CDR3 DNA: TGTGCCAGCAGTTGGGGGGGCAGCATGAACACTGAAGCTTTCTTT. The chain employs TRBV28 and TRBJ1-1, with D possibly being TRBD1 (6 bases). V was clipped by 4 bases and J by 0 bases, with 12 bases between them. The CDR3 is 15 residues long. The V gene's germline CDR1 is MDHEN and CDR2 SYDVKM.

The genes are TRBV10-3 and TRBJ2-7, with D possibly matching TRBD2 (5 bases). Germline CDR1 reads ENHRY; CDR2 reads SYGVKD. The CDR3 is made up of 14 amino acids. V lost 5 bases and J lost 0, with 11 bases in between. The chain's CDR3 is CAISPAGNSYEQYF. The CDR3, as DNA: TGTGCCATCAGTCCCGCCGGGAACTCCTACGAGCAGTACTTC.

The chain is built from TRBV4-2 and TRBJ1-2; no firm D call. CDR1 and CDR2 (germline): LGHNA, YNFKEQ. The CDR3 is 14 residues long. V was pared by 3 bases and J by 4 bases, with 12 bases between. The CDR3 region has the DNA TGTGCCAGCAGCCAGTCTACGGGTTCCTATGGCTACACCTTC. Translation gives CASSQSTGSYGYTF.

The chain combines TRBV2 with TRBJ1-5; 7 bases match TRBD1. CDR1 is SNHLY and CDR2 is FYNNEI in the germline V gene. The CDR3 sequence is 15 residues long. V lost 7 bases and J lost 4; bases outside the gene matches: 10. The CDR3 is CASTLDRGRNQPQHF. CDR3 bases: TGTGCCAGCACCCTCGATAGGGGGCGGAATCAGCCCCAGCATTTT.

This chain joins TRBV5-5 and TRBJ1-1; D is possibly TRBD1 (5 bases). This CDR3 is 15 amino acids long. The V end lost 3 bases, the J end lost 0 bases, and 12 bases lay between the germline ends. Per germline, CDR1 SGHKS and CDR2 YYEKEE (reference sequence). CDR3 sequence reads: CASSWRQGLNTEAFF. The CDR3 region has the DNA TGTGCCAGCAGCTGGCGGCAGGGCTTGAACACTGAAGCTTTCTTT.

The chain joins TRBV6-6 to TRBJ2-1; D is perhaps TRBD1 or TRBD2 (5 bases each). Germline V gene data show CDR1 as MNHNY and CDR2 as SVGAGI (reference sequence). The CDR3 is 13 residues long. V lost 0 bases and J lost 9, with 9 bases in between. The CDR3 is CASSYSTGTEQFF. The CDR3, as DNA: TGTGCCAGCAGTTACTCGACCGGGACTGAGCAGTTCTTC.

CDR3 in amino acids: CASSAGPGNEQYF. CDR3 DNA sequence: TGTGCCAGCAGCGCGGGACCAGGGAACGAGCAGTACTTC. The V call is TRBV7-6, the J call TRBJ2-7; maybe TRBD2 (6 bases). V dropped 5 bases and J dropped 5 bases, with 13 bases sitting between them. Germline V gene data show CDR1 as SGHVS and CDR2 as FNYEAQ. This CDR3 comprises 13 residues. Full variable domain (rest looked up from reference TRBV7-6 and TRBJ2-7): GAGVSQSPRYKVTKRGQDVALRCDPISGHVSLYWYRQALGQGPEFLTYFNYEAQQDKSGLPNDRFSAERPEGSISTLTIQRTEQRDSAMYRCASSAGPGNEQYFGPGTRLTVT.